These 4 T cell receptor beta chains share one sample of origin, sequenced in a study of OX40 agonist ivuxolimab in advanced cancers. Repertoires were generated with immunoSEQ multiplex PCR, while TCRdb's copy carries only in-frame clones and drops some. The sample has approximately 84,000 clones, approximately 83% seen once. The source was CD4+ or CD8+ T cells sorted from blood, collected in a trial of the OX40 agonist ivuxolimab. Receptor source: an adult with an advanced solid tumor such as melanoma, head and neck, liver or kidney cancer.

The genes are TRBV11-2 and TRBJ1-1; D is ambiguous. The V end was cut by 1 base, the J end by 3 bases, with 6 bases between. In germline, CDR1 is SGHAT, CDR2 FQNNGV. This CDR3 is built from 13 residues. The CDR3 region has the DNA TGTGCCAGCAGCTTAGGGCAAGACACTGAAGCTTTCTTT. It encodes CASSLGQDTEAFF. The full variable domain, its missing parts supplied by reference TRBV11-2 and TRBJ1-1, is EAGVAQSPRYKIIEKRQSVAFWCNPISGHATLYWYQQILGQGPKLLIQFQNNGVVDDSQLPKDRFSAERLKGVDSTLKIQPAKLEDSAVYLCASSLGQDTEAFFGQGTRLTVV.

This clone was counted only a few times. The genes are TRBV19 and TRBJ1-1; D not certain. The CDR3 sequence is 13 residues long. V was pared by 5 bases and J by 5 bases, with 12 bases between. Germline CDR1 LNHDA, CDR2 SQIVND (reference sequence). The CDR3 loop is CASSALPRTEAFF. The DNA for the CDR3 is TGTGCCAGTAGTGCCCTACCGAGGACTGAAGCTTTCTTT.

The CDR3 region is CSVELGQGSGYTF. In nucleotides, the CDR3 is TGCAGCGTTGAATTGGGACAGGGTTCTGGCTACACCTTC. V gene TRBV29-1 combines with J gene TRBJ1-2; 9 bases match TRBD1. Germline V lookup: CDR1 SQVTM, CDR2 ANQGSEA. Trimming at V came to 2 bases and at J to 7 bases, leaving 5 bases not matched to a gene. CDR3 length: 13 residues.

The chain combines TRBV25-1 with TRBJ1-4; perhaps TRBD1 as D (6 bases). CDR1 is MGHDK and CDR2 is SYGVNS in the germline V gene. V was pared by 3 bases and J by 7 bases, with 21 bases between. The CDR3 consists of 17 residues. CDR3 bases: TGTGCCAGCAGTGACGGCTTTTATACAGGGCAGGCTGAAAAACTGTTTTTT. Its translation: CASSDGFYTGQAEKLFF.